This T cell receptor (beta chain) was retrieved from a study of T-cell reconstitution after alpha-beta-depleted transplantation in children. CDR1 is SNHLY and CDR2 is FYNNEI in the germline V gene. The length of the CDR3 is 13 residues. Deletions cut 7 bases from V and 0 bases from J, with 7 bases between. General observations from the study: T-cell counts and diversity at one year post-transplant came mainly from newly produced T cells. Surviving recipient T cells and thymic progenitors produced the high day-60 TCRbeta diversity seen in some patients. Several hundred expanded graft clones reportedly were the source of alpha-beta T cells about two months after transplant.

Library preparation (for TCRbeta) was performed with unique molecular identifiers. TCRdb reanalysed the PCR reads using MiXCR and keeps one entry per CDR3 protein. The table has about a million distinct CDR3 sequences, about 29% seen once. As regards this clonotype: Its matching antigen is unknown.

The rearrangement links TRBV2 to TRBJ2-1; D remains ambiguous. The sample here was PBMCs, mostly from graft donor cells, taken 360 days after TCRalphabeta/CD19-depleted stem cell transplant. The sequence was collected from a boy younger than two who had a stem cell transplant for SCID, so the T cells may come from the graft donor. In nucleotides, the CDR3 is TGTGCCAGCAATGCCCGCTCCTACAATGAGCAGTTCTTC. Translated, it gives CASNARSYNEQFF.